What follows are 25 T cell receptor beta chains derived from one specimen sequenced in a study of cytotoxic CD8 clonotypes in ibrutinib-treated CLL. The repertoire was sequenced with immunoSEQ multiplex PCR; TCRdb's copy has only in-frame clones and lacks some. In the table there are roughly 70,000 clones, 65% to 85% of which are singletons. This specimen was PBMCs, taken at disease progression, from a patient treated with ibrutinib. These receptors all stem from a human donor with chronic lymphocytic leukemia.

The V call is TRBV10-3, the J call TRBJ2-7; TRBD2 matches at 13 bases. The CDR3 runs to 15 residues. Trimming at V came to 3 bases and at J to 6 bases, leaving 5 bases not matched to a gene. Germline-derived CDR1 and CDR2 are ENHRY and SYGVKD. In DNA form, the CDR3 reads TGTGCCATCAGTGAAAGGACTAGCGGGAGAGTCGAGCAGTACTTC. This codes for CAISERTSGRVEQYF.

This clone came up a few times. This rearrangement joins TRBV5-1 to TRBJ1-1; D perhaps matches TRBD1 (5 bases). Trimming removed 2 bases at V and 0 bases at J, with 23 bases between. CDR1 and CDR2 (germline): SGHRS, YFSETQ. The CDR3 consists of 19 residues. CDR3 protein: CASSFEGPELGVMNTEAFF. As DNA, the CDR3 is TGCGCCAGCAGCTTCGAGGGGCCCGAGCTAGGAGTGATGAACACTGAAGCTTTCTTT.

The chain is built from TRBV11-2 and TRBJ2-2, with a tentative D call TRBD1 (6 bases). The V end was cut by 1 base, the J end by 5 bases, with 17 bases between. The CDR3 has 17 amino acids. Germline V lookup: CDR1 SGHAT, CDR2 FQNNGV. The CDR3 reads CASSLVPGHTVTGELFF. Here the CDR3 DNA reads TGTGCCAGCAGCTTAGTTCCGGGACACACAGTTACCGGGGAGCTGTTTTTT.

This clone was detected only once. The chain links TRBV4-1 to TRBJ2-7; tentative D call: TRBD2 (6 bases). CDR1 is MGHRA and CDR2 is YSYEKL in the germline V gene. CDR3 size: 15 residues. Trimming stripped 5 bases from V and 0 bases from J, with 14 bases between. DNA of the CDR3: TGCGCCAGCAGCTTTCTTCCGGGGGTCTCCTACGAGCAGTACTTC. Protein product: CASSFLPGVSYEQYF.

J is TRBJ2-1 and V is TRBV7-8; 7 bases match TRBD1. CDR1 and CDR2 (germline): SGHVS, FQNEAQ. The CDR3 loop spans 15 amino acids. V dropped 3 bases and J dropped 7; count of bases not matched to a gene: 9. CDR3 DNA sequence: TGTGCCAGCAGCTTGGATACAGGGGAATGGAATGAGCAGTTCTTC. Amino acids: CASSLDTGEWNEQFF. Looking up the rest from reference TRBV7-8 and TRBJ2-1 gives the full variable domain: GAGVSQSPRYKVAKRGQDVALRCDPISGHVSLFWYQQALGQGPEFLTYFQNEAQLDKSGLPSDRFFAERPEGSVSTLKIQRTQQEDSAVYLCASSLDTGEWNEQFFGPGTRLTVL.

The chain recombines TRBV30 with TRBJ1-2, with D unresolved. The CDR3 is 15 amino acids. V lost 2 bases to trimming and J lost 4 bases, with 17 bases between them. Looked up from germline, CDR1 is GTSNPN and CDR2 is SVGIG (reference sequence). The CDR3 here is CAWSSAARRGYGYTF. As DNA, the CDR3 is TGTGCCTGGAGTAGCGCAGCCCGCCGGGGCTATGGCTACACCTTC.

This rearrangement joins TRBV11-2 to TRBJ2-7; no definite D call. The CDR3 is 14 amino acids. Looked up from germline, CDR1 is SGHAT and CDR2 is FQNNGV. Trimming left V 3 bases short and J 2 bases short, with 11 bases between. The CDR3 DNA sequence: TGTGCCAGCAGCTTGCCGGGTCTTACCTACGAGCAGTACTTC. As protein: CASSLPGLTYEQYF.

The chain is built from TRBV10-1 and TRBJ2-7; D is tentatively TRBD1 or TRBD2 (5 bases each). This CDR3 has 13 residues. Germline CDR1 is WNHNN and CDR2 is SYGVQD (reference sequence). V was cut by 6 bases and J by 1 base, with 10 bases left in between. Here the CDR3 reads CASRGDGSYEQYF. Here the CDR3 DNA reads TGCGCCAGCAGGGGGGACGGTTCCTACGAGCAGTACTTC.

In this sample, this clone turned up once. This sequence joins TRBV9 and TRBJ1-2; D is uncertain. This CDR3 contains 11 residues. V dropped 9 bases and J dropped 6 bases, with 12 bases sitting between them. The germline gives CDR1 SGDLS, CDR2 YYNGEE. This CDR3 reads CATGGGNGYTF. The CDR3 bases are TGTGCCACAGGAGGCGGTAATGGCTACACCTTC.

J is TRBJ2-3 and V is TRBV13; TRBD2 might be the D (5 bases). The germline V gene encodes CDR1 PRHDT and CDR2 FYEKMQ (reference sequence). V lost 5 bases and J lost 2, with 8 bases in between. There are 13 residues in the CDR3. CDR3 loop: CASSPGFTDTQYF. CDR3 coding DNA: TGTGCCAGCAGCCCGGGGTTCACAGATACGCAGTATTTT. Filled out from reference TRBV13 and TRBJ2-3, the complete variable domain reads AAGVIQSPRHLIKEKRETATLKCYPIPRHDTVYWYQQGPGQDPQFLISFYEKMQSDKGSIPDRFSAQQFSDYHSELNMSSLELGDSALYFCASSPGFTDTQYFGPGTRLTVL.

This sequence joins TRBV11-2 and TRBJ2-7; D is unresolved. The V gene lost 5 bases and the J gene lost 1 base, with 21 bases spanning the gap. The CDR3 length is 17 residues. CDR1 is SGHAT, CDR2 FQNNGV, per germline. CDR3 region: CASSDPSVDFSSYEQYF. CDR3 sequence (DNA): TGTGCCAGCAGCGACCCCTCCGTCGACTTCAGTTCCTACGAGCAGTACTTC.

The table lists this clone with a few counts. The gene calls are TRBV6-5 and TRBJ1-2, with 7 bases fitting TRBD1. Germline V gene sequence: CDR1 MNHEY, CDR2 SVGAGI. The CDR3 contains 12 residues. The ends lost 3 bases at V and 7 bases at J; junction bases unmatched: 2. This CDR3 is CASSYDRAGYTF. The CDR3 nucleotides read TGTGCCAGCAGTTATGACAGGGCTGGCTACACCTTC.

The chain is built from TRBV30 and TRBJ2-7; 7 bases fit TRBD1. Germline lookup yields CDR1 GTSNPN and CDR2 SVGIG (reference sequence). V gave up 0 bases and J gave up 9 bases; unmatched junction bases: 8. The CDR3 is made up of 13 amino acids. This chain's CDR3 is CAWSVYRGFVQYF. The CDR3 DNA is TGTGCCTGGAGTGTATACAGGGGTTTTGTGCAGTACTTC.

The genes are TRBV10-1 and TRBJ1-1; 8 bases fit TRBD1. The CDR3 is 13 residues long. V lost 2 bases and J lost 11; bases outside the gene matches: 7. Germline CDR1 reads WNHNN; CDR2 reads SYGVQD (reference sequence). The CDR3, as DNA: TGCGCCAGCAGTGAGGGACAGGGAGTTTGGGCTTTCTTT. Its protein is CASSEGQGVWAFF.

The rearrangement uses TRBV5-5 and TRBJ1-3, with no clear D. The CDR3 spans 16 residues. V was shortened by 0 bases and J by 6 bases, with 16 bases between the two germline ends. Germline CDR1 is SGHKS and CDR2 is YYEKEE (reference sequence). CDR3 amino acids: CASSLAPRVTENTIYF. CDR3 nucleotides: TGTGCCAGCAGCTTGGCCCCCCGGGTAACCGAAAACACCATATATTTT.

The V gene is TRBV5-4, the J gene TRBJ1-1, with 8 bases aligning to TRBD1. Trimming cost V 4 bases and J 5 bases; bases outside gene matches: 7. This CDR3 is 14 amino acids long. Germline V gives CDR1 SGHNT, CDR2 YYREEE (reference sequence). The DNA of the CDR3 is TGTGCCAGCAGCCCCGACAGGGGTTCAACTGAAGCTTTCTTT. The encoded protein is CASSPDRGSTEAFF.

The J gene is TRBJ1-3, the V gene TRBV28; D remains unclear. Trimming pared 5 bases from V and 0 bases from J, leaving 14 bases between. Germline CDR1 is MDHEN and CDR2 is SYDVKM. This CDR3 has 16 residues. This chain's CDR3 is CASSPWAGPSGNTIYF. CDR3 bases: TGTGCCAGCAGTCCCTGGGCAGGCCCCTCTGGAAACACCATATATTTT.

This chain joins TRBV19 and TRBJ2-2, with 8 positions matching TRBD1. V lost 6 bases to trimming and J lost 4 bases; unmatched junction nucleotides: 7. The CDR3 runs to 15 residues. Germline CDR1 is LNHDA and CDR2 is SQIVND (reference sequence). As DNA, the CDR3 is TGTGCCAGTAGGTGGACAGGGACGATCACCGGGGAGCTGTTTTTT. It encodes CASRWTGTITGELFF.

The chain is built from TRBV29-1 and TRBJ1-1; D gene ambiguous. V was pared by 7 bases and J by 1 base, with 13 bases between. The CDR3 sequence is 13 residues long. Germline V gives CDR1 SQVTM, CDR2 ANQGSEA. The CDR3 reads CSAKPLGNTEAFF. For the CDR3, the DNA is TGCAGCGCTAAGCCCCTGGGGAACACTGAAGCTTTCTTT. Full variable domain (outside the CDR3, taken from reference TRBV29-1 and TRBJ1-1): SAVISQKPSRDICQRGTSLTIQCQVDSQVTMMFWYRQQPGQSLTLIATANQGSEATYESGFVIDKFPISRPNLTFSTLTVSNMSPEDSSIYLCSAKPLGNTEAFFGQGTRLTVV.

This clone has only a few counts. This chain joins TRBV7-2 and TRBJ1-2; 10 nucleotides match TRBD1. The V gene end was trimmed by 5 bases and the J gene end by 14 bases; junction bases not matched to a gene: 8. The CDR3 length is 12 residues. Germline V gene lookup returns CDR1 SGHTA and CDR2 FQGNSA. CDR3 DNA sequence: TGTGCCAGCAGCGGGAGGGACAGGGGAGATACCTTC. It encodes CASSGRDRGDTF.

The V call is TRBV11-2, the J call TRBJ2-5; no clear D gene. The V end lost 5 bases, the J end lost 2 bases, and 3 bases lay between the germline ends. The CDR3 sequence is 11 residues long. The germline gives CDR1 SGHAT, CDR2 FQNNGV. CDR3 amino acids: CASSRQETQYF. CDR3 DNA sequence: TGTGCCAGCAGCAGACAAGAGACCCAGTACTTC.

The chain has TRBV30 and TRBJ2-1; 8 bases fit TRBD2. Germline V CDR1 and CDR2: GTSNPN, SVGIG (reference sequence). The CDR3 extends over 14 amino acids. J gave up 1 base and V 4 bases, and 3 bases lay outside the gene matches. CDR3 in amino acids: CAWMAGGSYNEQFF. For the CDR3, the DNA is TGTGCCTGGATGGCGGGGGGTTCCTACAATGAGCAGTTCTTC.

V gene TRBV4-2 combines with J gene TRBJ2-1; 7 bases match TRBD2. Trimming removed 2 bases from V and 7 bases from J; junction bases left unmatched: 5. Germline V gene lookup returns CDR1 LGHNA and CDR2 YNFKEQ. This CDR3 is built from 14 residues. The CDR3 DNA is TGTGCCAGCAGCCAATGGACTAGTGGGAATGAGCAGTTCTTC. This encodes CASSQWTSGNEQFF.

This sequence joins TRBV19 and TRBJ2-7; a weak D match, TRBD1 (5 bases). The germline V and J ends were trimmed by 6 bases and 4 bases, with 7 bases remaining between them. Germline CDR1 and CDR2: LNHDA and SQIVND (reference sequence). This CDR3 region has 11 residues. CDR3 region: CASRGVYEQYF. CDR3 nucleotides: TGTGCCAGTAGAGGGGTTTACGAGCAGTACTTC.

The chain employs TRBV5-1 and TRBJ2-5, with D tentatively TRBD2 (7 bases). Germline V gives CDR1 SGHRS, CDR2 YFSETQ. CDR3 size: 12 residues. The germline V and J ends were trimmed by 4 bases and 5 bases, with 9 bases remaining between them. Here the CDR3 reads CASSAGAETQYF. The CDR3 region has the DNA TGCGCCAGCAGCGCGGGGGCGGAGACCCAGTACTTC.